The 18 T cell receptor beta chains below all came from one sample that was sequenced in a study of blood T cell repertoires in COVID-19. Some clones are missing from TCRdb's copy, which holds only in-frame ones; the method was immunoSEQ multiplex PCR. The sample carries some 180,000 clones, 88% recorded once. The sequenced material came from peripheral blood. All receptors derive from a man in his forties or fifties who had recovered from COVID-19.

The genes are TRBV5-1 and TRBJ2-5, with D maybe TRBD1 (5 bases). From germline, CDR1 is SGHRS and CDR2 YFSETQ. The CDR3 is 15 residues long. V lost 1 base and J 2 bases, leaving 12 bases between the germline ends. Here the CDR3 reads CASSLTRQKQETQYF. The CDR3 bases are TGCGCCAGCAGCTTGACCCGACAGAAGCAAGAGACCCAGTACTTC.

This sequence joins TRBV11-2 and TRBJ2-2; 10 nucleotides align to TRBD2. After removal of 5 bases from V and 6 bases from J, the junction contained 6 bases not matched to a gene. From germline, CDR1 is SGHAT and CDR2 FQNNGV. CDR3 length equals 15 residues. CDR3 sequence (DNA): TGTGCCAGCAGCCAGCGGGGGGGCCCTCCCGGGGAGCTGTTTTTT. This translates into CASSQRGGPPGELFF.

V usage is TRBV9 and J usage is TRBJ1-2; a possible D gene is TRBD1 (5 bases). The CDR3 has 16 residues. Germline assignment: CDR1 SGDLS and CDR2 YYNGEE. V was trimmed by 0 bases and J by 1 base, leaving 13 bases between them. The CDR3 sequence is CASSVGRGGFNYGYTF. The CDR3 DNA follows: TGTGCCAGCAGCGTAGGAAGGGGAGGGTTTAACTATGGCTACACCTTC.

The J gene is TRBJ2-2, the V gene TRBV5-1; no reliable D call. CDR1 SGHRS and CDR2 YFSETQ come from the germline V gene. V gave up 0 bases and J gave up 1 base, with 4 bases separating them. The CDR3 extends over 14 amino acids. CDR3 DNA: TGCGCCAGCAGCTTGGCGGTGAACACCGGGGAGCTGTTTTTT. It specifies CASSLAVNTGELFF.

For the CDR3, the DNA is TGTGCCAGCAGGGTCAGGGGGAACGAGCAGTACTTC. It is translated as CASRVRGNEQYF. The chain combines TRBV5-6 with TRBJ2-7; 7 nucleotides align to TRBD1. This CDR3 has 12 residues. Losses at the gene ends were 5 bases for V and 5 bases for J; bases not matched to a gene: 4. Germline V gives CDR1 SGHDT, CDR2 YYEEEE. The whole variable domain, remainder taken from reference TRBV5-6 and TRBJ2-7, is DAGVTQSPTHLIKTRGQQVTLRCSPKSGHDTVSWYQQALGQGPQFIFQYYEEEERQRGNFPDRFSGHQFPNYSSELNVNALLLGDSALYLCASRVRGNEQYFGPGTRLTVT.

This clone turned up a few times. This rearrangement joins TRBV7-2 to TRBJ2-7, with D maybe TRBD2 (6 bases). The CDR3 runs to 14 residues. The germline gives CDR1 SGHTA, CDR2 FQGNSA. V was shortened by 1 base and J by 5 bases, with 12 bases between the two germline ends. The CDR3 region is CASSLVGGVNEQYF. CDR3 nucleotides: TGTGCCAGCAGCTTAGTAGGAGGGGTAAACGAGCAGTACTTC.

The chain uses TRBV19 and TRBJ1-5; 9 bases are a match to TRBD1. CDR1 is LNHDA and CDR2 is SQIVND in the germline V gene (reference sequence). The CDR3 covers 16 residues. V shed 6 bases and J 1 base; nucleotides not matched to a gene: 7. The CDR3 DNA reads as TGTGCCAGTAGGGGACAGGGTGAATTGAGCAATCAGCCCCAGCATTTT. Translating gives CASRGQGELSNQPQHF.

This clone was seen only a few times. The chain combines TRBV12-3 or TRBV12-4 with TRBJ1-2; the D is unclear. The V and J ends lost 7 bases and 2 bases respectively, with 11 bases between them. The CDR3 is made up of 13 amino acids. The CDR3 sequence is CASTRRQNYGYTF. The DNA of the CDR3 is TGTGCCAGCACTCGCAGGCAGAACTATGGCTACACCTTC.

In its sample, this clone was seen a few times. The gene calls are TRBV6-5 and TRBJ1-2; 9 nucleotides align to TRBD1. Germline values: CDR1 MNHEY, CDR2 SVGAGI. The CDR3 contains 14 residues. V trimming: 5 bases; J trimming: 5 bases; junction bases outside the gene matches: 6. This CDR3 is CASSPTGGLYGYTF. As DNA, the CDR3 is TGTGCCAGCAGTCCAACAGGGGGCTTATATGGCTACACCTTC.

The rearrangement links TRBV30 to TRBJ1-3; D is possibly TRBD1 (6 bases). Germline loops: CDR1 GTSNPN, CDR2 SVGIG (reference sequence). V lost 7 bases and J 0 bases, leaving 25 bases between the germline ends. The CDR3 spans 18 residues. CDR3 protein: CASPCTTRDTSSGNTIYF. The CDR3 region has the DNA TGTGCCTCGCCCTGTACAACCCGGGACACTAGCTCTGGAAACACCATATATTTT.

The chain employs TRBV10-3 and TRBJ2-1; 11 bases align to TRBD2. With V trimmed by 4 bases and J by 4 bases, 12 bases remained unmatched. The CDR3 is 18 amino acids. CDR1 is ENHRY and CDR2 is SYGVKD in the germline V gene. CDR3 sequence: CAISGKDSGRALYNEQFF. CDR3 in DNA: TGTGCCATCAGTGGTAAGGATAGCGGGAGGGCCCTGTACAATGAGCAGTTCTTC.

The chain links TRBV2 to TRBJ1-3; D may be TRBD1 (5 bases). Germline V gene sequence: CDR1 SNHLY, CDR2 FYNNEI. The V end lost 5 bases, the J end lost 3 bases, and 8 bases lay between the germline ends. This CDR3 spans 13 amino acids. CDR3 protein: CASSRGDGNTIYF. The DNA for the CDR3 is TGTGCCAGCAGTCGGGGGGATGGAAACACCATATATTTT.

The chain combines TRBV2 with TRBJ1-2; D remains unclear. V was shortened by 1 base and J by 7 bases, with 16 bases between the two germline ends. The CDR3 is 15 amino acids. CDR1 and CDR2 (germline): SNHLY, FYNNEI. As DNA, the CDR3 is TGTGCCAGCAGTGAAGGCGGGTTCGTAGGAAGTGGCTACACCTTC. Residues: CASSEGGFVGSGYTF.

This sequence joins TRBV6-4 and TRBJ2-3; 7 bases are a match to TRBD1. After removal of 11 bases from V and 3 bases from J, the junction contained 14 bases not matched to a gene. CDR3 length: 15 residues. CDR1 is MRHNA and CDR2 is SNTAGT in the germline V gene. The CDR3 DNA reads as TGTGCCCCCCTTGGGTTCGACAGGGAAACAGATACGCAGTATTTT. Translation gives CAPLGFDRETDTQYF.

The chain combines TRBV7-8 with TRBJ1-3; 10 bases map to TRBD1. The CDR3 covers 18 residues. From germline, CDR1 is SGHVS and CDR2 FQNEAQ. Trimming at V came to 0 bases and at J to 0 bases, leaving 5 bases not matched to a gene. For the CDR3, the DNA is TGTGCCAGCAGCTTAGCAGTGGGACAGGGGAGCTCTGGAAACACCATATATTTT. Encoded protein: CASSLAVGQGSSGNTIYF.

With regard to this clone: The junction differs from germline at one of its ends, possibly a read error. V gene TRBV7-2 combines with J gene TRBJ1-1; no firm D call. CDR1 SGHTA and CDR2 FQGNSA come from the germline V gene. CDR3 length: 14 amino acids. The DNA for the CDR3 is TGTGCCAGCAGCTTACTACGGGAGAACTCTGAAGCTTTCTTT. This sequence encodes CASSLLRENSEAFF.

The rearrangement uses TRBV5-1 and TRBJ2-3; 8 bases are shared with TRBD2. From germline, CDR1 is SGHRS and CDR2 YFSETQ. With 4 bases clipped from V and 0 bases from J, the junction kept 4 bases outside the gene matches. CDR3 size: 15 residues. The CDR3 nucleotides are TGCGCCAGCAGCCCCGGGGGGGTGAGCACAGATACGCAGTATTTT. Encoded protein: CASSPGGVSTDTQYF.

The J gene is TRBJ2-1, the V gene TRBV30, with 7 nucleotides matching TRBD1. This CDR3 region has 13 residues. CDR1 and CDR2 from the germline V gene are GTSNPN and SVGIG (reference sequence). Trimming at V came to 7 bases and at J to 1 base, leaving 4 bases not matched to a gene. The CDR3 loop reads CALPGGSYNEQFF. In nucleotides, the CDR3 is TGTGCCTTACCAGGGGGATCCTACAATGAGCAGTTCTTC.